These T cell receptor beta chains were read from a single sample in a study of blood T cell repertoires in COVID-19. Using immunoSEQ multiplex PCR, the repertoire was profiled, and TCRdb retains in-frame clones only, with some absent. The sample consists of under 450,000 clones, about 90% of them appearing once. What was sequenced was PBMCs or T cells enriched from blood (not recorded which). Source of these receptors: a man aged 25 to 40 who had recovered from COVID-19. The CDR3 runs from the conserved cysteine through the conserved F or W. The D gene is left open where the match is weak. Expanded clones get a size class; other rows say once, few or many, or leave the size out.

CDR3aa | CDR3nt | j_gene | d_gene | abundance | v_gene
CASSQGRGHTEAFF | TGTGCCAGCAGCCAAGGGAGGGGGCACACTGAAGCTTTCTTT | TRBJ1-1 | TRBD1 | NA | TRBV3-1/TRBV3-2
CASSVGETLGYGYTF | TGTGCCAGCAGCGTAGGGGAGACTTTGGGCTATGGCTACACCTTC | TRBJ1-2 | NA | once | TRBV9
CSAIRETQYF | TGCAGTGCTATCAGGGAGACCCAGTACTTC | TRBJ2-5 | NA | NA | TRBV20-1
CASGHGESGELFF | TGTGCCAGCGGACATGGGGAATCCGGGGAGCTGTTTTTT | TRBJ2-2 | NA | NA | TRBV7-9
CASSQTTENYGYTF | TGTGCCAGCTCACAAACGACAGAAAACTATGGCTACACCTTC | TRBJ1-2 | NA | NA | TRBV18
CASSYAGEGAQETQYF | TGTGCCAGCAGTTACGCTGGGGAAGGGGCCCAAGAGACCCAGTACTTC | TRBJ2-5 | NA | NA | TRBV6-5
CSASRGAGYTF | TGCAGTGCTAGCAGGGGTGCAGGCTACACCTTC | TRBJ1-2 | NA | NA | TRBV20-1
CASSLAGGLGTEAFF | TGCGCCAGCAGCTTGGCCGGGGGGCTGGGCACTGAAGCTTTCTTT | TRBJ1-1 | NA | once | TRBV5-1
CASKRQGATNEKLFF | TGTGCCAGCAAAAGACAGGGGGCAACTAATGAAAAACTGTTTTTT | TRBJ1-4 | TRBD1 | NA | TRBV19
CASSAGPRGTEAFF | TGTGCCAGCAGCGCGGGACCGCGTGGGACTGAAGCTTTCTTT | TRBJ1-1 | NA | NA | TRBV2
CASSVASGAQETQYF | TGTGCCAGCAGCGTGGCTAGCGGGGCTCAAGAGACCCAGTACTTC | TRBJ2-5 | TRBD2 | NA | TRBV9
CASSKARVSGGARNEQFF | TGTGCCAGCAGTAAAGCTCGGGTTAGCGGGGGGGCAAGGAATGAGCAGTTCTTC | TRBJ2-1 | TRBD2 | NA | TRBV2
CASSYTADTQYF | TGTGCCAGCAGCTATACAGCAGATACGCAGTATTTT | TRBJ2-3 | NA | NA | TRBV11-3
CASSIDPTRETQYF | TGTGCCAGCAGTATCGACCCCACCAGGGAGACCCAGTACTTC | TRBJ2-5 | NA | once | TRBV9
CASSQDLPGGYEQYF | TGTGCCAGCAGCCAAGATCTACCAGGGGGCTACGAGCAGTACTTC | TRBJ2-7 | TRBD1 | NA | TRBV3-1/TRBV3-2
CASSLEGAYSNQPQHF | TGTGCCAGCAGCTTAGAGGGGGCATATAGCAATCAGCCCCAGCATTTT | TRBJ1-5 | TRBD1 | NA | TRBV7-8
CASSSYRGIRVYEQFF | TGTGCCAGCAGTTCCTACAGGGGGATAAGAGTCTATGAGCAGTTCTTC | TRBJ2-1 | TRBD1 | NA | TRBV7-9